The entry that follows covers one T cell receptor (beta chain) sequence. What it recognizes is unknown. The sample is drawn from a study of beta chain features in type 1 diabetes. All of the isolated RNA was reverse transcribed, so expressed TCRB transcripts were sequenced. Several million reads on average were seen across naive, central memory and regulatory T cell samples. Sequenced by immunoSEQ multiplex PCR; TCRdb stores in-frame clones only, minus some. The sample yields roughly 28,000 clones, 56% seen once. Points from the study as a whole: Moderate but significant shortening of TCRB CDR3s was recorded in all four CD4+ subsets from Type 1 diabetes patients.

This TCR was recovered from a young woman with type 1 diabetes. The sample was Tregs from blood.

The CDR3 protein is CASSYSTGVEKLFF. The CDR3, as DNA: TGTGCCAGCAGTTACTCGACAGGAGTGGAAAAACTGTTTTTT. The chain couples TRBV6-5 to TRBJ1-4, with a tentative D call TRBD1 (6 bases). This CDR3 region has 14 residues. Trimming cost V 0 bases and J 8 bases, with 10 bases left between them. CDR1 is MNHEY and CDR2 is SVGAGI in the germline V gene.